This TCR beta chain was documented in a study of blood T cell repertoires in COVID-19. TCRdb's table, derived via immunoSEQ multiplex PCR, lists solely in-frame clones and lacks some. The sample includes 200,000 or so clones, about nine tenths of them seen just once. The V gene's germline CDR1 is GTSNPN and CDR2 SVGIG (reference sequence). The V gene lost 1 base and the J gene lost 1 base, with 7 bases spanning the gap. The CDR3 runs to 13 residues. Participant-reported clinical history was the basis for cohort assignment. This receptor was obtained from a woman aged 40 to 50 with acute COVID-19. Sample: PBMCs or T cells enriched from blood (not recorded which). The V call is TRBV30, the J call TRBJ1-1; D remains ambiguous. CDR3 region: CAWSAMANTEAFF. CDR3 sequence (DNA): TGTGCCTGGAGTGCCATGGCGAACACTGAAGCTTTCTTT.